The sequence of this T cell receptor beta chain was determined in a study of Ad26.COV2.S vaccination and SARS-CoV-2 variants. Trimming took off 4 bases at V and 4 bases at J, with 10 bases between the two ends. Per germline, CDR1 MNHNY and CDR2 SVGAGI (reference sequence). The CDR3 loop spans 13 amino acids. The data were produced by immunoSEQ multiplex PCR, yet TCRdb's version contains in-frame clones alone and is incomplete. Of about 320,000 clones listed, approximately 86% are singletons. Treatment meaning: over 15 received Ad26.COV2.S at low or high dose, single or two shots; five or six received placebo; per-sample allocation not given. All samples were drawn on day 63, counting from the first vaccine or placebo injection.

The source material was peripheral blood, sampled in a trial of Ad26.COV2.S vaccine versus placebo. This TCR came from a person between 18 and 65 years old who received the Ad26.COV2.S COVID-19 vaccine or a placebo. This rearrangement joins TRBV6-6 to TRBJ2-5; D is ambiguous. CDR3 in amino acids: CASSSVIGETQYF. CDR3 bases: TGTGCCAGCAGTTCCGTTATAGGAGAGACCCAGTACTTC.